The rows below give T cell receptor beta chains drawn from one sample of a study of cytomegalovirus exposure and HLA in healthy donors. Sequenced by immunoSEQ multiplex PCR; TCRdb stores in-frame clones only, minus some. The data hold about 200,000 clones, with around 81% observed a single time. The sequencing input was PBMCs. These receptors all come from a man aged 18 to 29 in good health and CMV-seronegative. The CDR3 runs from the conserved cysteine through the conserved F or W. Each record gives: V gene, J gene, CDR3 protein.

V: TRBV2; J: TRBJ2-7; CDR3: CAPLTGTGTYEQYF
V: TRBV11-2; J: TRBJ2-2; CDR3: CASSLDPSVRTGELFF
V: TRBV25-1; J: TRBJ2-3; CDR3: CASKEGLTDTQYF
V: TRBV29-1; J: TRBJ2-1; CDR3: CSVASGNSYNEQFF
V: TRBV11-2; J: TRBJ2-5; CDR3: CASSLDTEETQYF
V: TRBV16; J: TRBJ1-4; CDR3: CASSQRRDSTEKLFF
V: TRBV11-3; J: TRBJ2-7; CDR3: CASSLGPRDEQYF
V: TRBV4-1; J: TRBJ2-3; CDR3: CASSQGRLAGVDTQYF
V: TRBV7-2; J: TRBJ2-7; CDR3: CASSLALAPYEQYF
V: TRBV13; J: TRBJ2-2; CDR3: CASSLSPGGDTGELFF
V: TRBV5-5; J: TRBJ1-5; CDR3: CASSRTGGGNQPQHF
V: TRBV5-6; J: TRBJ1-2; CDR3: CASSLARGPSRNYGYTF
V: TRBV7-9; J: TRBJ1-6; CDR3: CSSSLDRGLHNSPLHF
V: TRBV5-4; J: TRBJ2-6; CDR3: CASSHRERSSGANVLTF
V: TRBV19; J: TRBJ1-5; CDR3: CASRMVRQGLWPQHF
V: TRBV7-9; J: TRBJ1-5; CDR3: CASSLRGDKSGDQPQHF
V: TRBV4-1; J: TRBJ2-1; CDR3: CASSQLQTSYDEQFF
V: TRBV9; J: TRBJ2-7; CDR3: CASSVGGTGGSEQYF
V: TRBV30; J: TRBJ2-5; CDR3: CAWSPAGAWETQYF
V: TRBV6-5; J: TRBJ1-2; CDR3: CASSYSGSYGYTF
V: TRBV18; J: TRBJ1-4; CDR3: CASSPSPSQGDSLNEKLFF
V: TRBV6-5; J: TRBJ2-6; CDR3: CASSAGSGANVLTF
V: TRBV4-3; J: TRBJ2-7; CDR3: CASSQDSGYEQYF
V: TRBV28; J: TRBJ2-7; CDR3: CASSLTPPYYEQYF
V: TRBV7-3; J: TRBJ1-2; CDR3: CASSLGQGPNYGYTF
V: TRBV5-8; J: TRBJ2-1; CDR3: CASSLDSGNEQFF
V: TRBV29-1; J: TRBJ1-1; CDR3: CSVEGQPNTEAFF